This T cell receptor (beta chain) derives from a study of cytomegalovirus exposure and HLA in healthy donors. Germline CDR1 reads SGHRS; CDR2 reads YFSETQ. The CDR3 sequence is 17 residues long. V shed 0 bases, J shed 4 bases, and the junction held 10 bases outside the gene matches. In the PCR, 60 Vbeta and 13 Jbeta primers were used. Using immunoSEQ multiplex PCR, the repertoire was profiled, and TCRdb retains in-frame clones only, with some absent. The table shows some 270,000 clones, with 92% occurring only once. This clonotype was sampled from a girl aged 2 to 10 in good health and CMV-seronegative. The chain combines TRBV5-1 with TRBJ1-1; 9 bases fit TRBD1. The sequenced sample consisted of PBMCs. The CDR3 loop is CASSLGGQGWGGTEAFF. The CDR3, as DNA: TGCGCCAGCAGCTTGGGGGGACAGGGATGGGGCGGCACTGAAGCTTTCTTT.